The 23 T cell receptor beta chains reported below all come from one sample, sequenced in a study of T cell responses to AZD1222 COVID-19 vaccine. Repertoires were generated with immunoSEQ multiplex PCR, while TCRdb's copy carries only in-frame clones and drops some. In the table there are around 20,000 clones, more than 80% of which are singletons. This material consisted of peripheral blood, taken 28 days after the second AZD1222 dose. Receptors were obtained from an adult who received the AZD1222 COVID-19 vaccine.

The rearrangement joins TRBV30 to TRBJ1-5; tentative D call: TRBD1 (5 bases). V was pared by 0 bases and J by 9 bases, with 15 bases between. This CDR3 spans 14 amino acids. The V gene's germline CDR1 is GTSNPN and CDR2 SVGIG (reference sequence). The CDR3 DNA reads TGTGCCTGGAGTGTAGGGCGGGGCAATGCGCCCCAGCATTTT. Encoded protein: CAWSVGRGNAPQHF.

J is TRBJ2-5 and V is TRBV4-3, with D perhaps given as TRBD1 or TRBD2 (5 bases each). The V end lost 4 bases, the J end lost 2 bases, and 23 bases lay between the germline ends. CDR1 is LGHNA, CDR2 YSLEER, per germline. The CDR3 has 18 residues. The CDR3 loop is CASSPYFSGSPEQETQYF. CDR3 in DNA: TGCGCCAGCAGCCCTTATTTTTCAGGGAGCCCAGAGCAAGAGACCCAGTACTTC.

This chain joins TRBV7-2 and TRBJ2-7; 7 bases fit TRBD1. J lost 5 bases, V lost 4 bases, and 8 bases had no gene match. This CDR3 is 14 amino acids long. Germline assignment: CDR1 SGHTA and CDR2 FQGNSA. The CDR3 DNA follows: TGTGCCAGCAGCTCCCTCTCGACAGGGAACGAGCAGTACTTC. This codes for CASSSLSTGNEQYF.

This chain joins TRBV6-9 and TRBJ2-5; D unclear. The CDR3 covers 14 residues. CDR1 is MNHGY and CDR2 is SVAAGI in the germline V gene. Trimming removed 3 bases at V and 2 bases at J, with 10 bases between. The CDR3 region is CASSYRRPQETQYF. The DNA of the CDR3 is TGTGCCAGCAGTTACAGACGGCCTCAAGAGACCCAGTACTTC.

V and J are TRBV6-5 and TRBJ1-5; 10 bases agree with TRBD1. The CDR3 is 15 amino acids. The germline V gene encodes CDR1 MNHEY and CDR2 SVGAGI. V lost 5 bases to trimming and J lost 3 bases; unmatched junction nucleotides: 4. The CDR3 DNA reads as TGTGCCAGCAGTCGGGACAGGGGTCCCAATCAGCCCCAGCATTTT. The encoded protein is CASSRDRGPNQPQHF.

The chain recombines TRBV6-2 or TRBV6-3 with TRBJ2-5; 7 bases fit TRBD1. The CDR3 covers 15 residues. Germline V CDR1 and CDR2: MNHEY, SVGEGT. V gave up 0 bases and J gave up 7 bases; unmatched junction bases: 8. CDR3 loop: CASSYSGRGLGTQYF. The CDR3 DNA is TGTGCCAGCAGTTACTCTGGTAGGGGGCTGGGGACCCAGTACTTC.

Turning to this clone: A junction end diverges from the germline sequence, so it may reflect a read error. The chain links TRBV6-6 to TRBJ2-1, with a weak D call TRBD1 (6 bases). The CDR3 is 13 amino acids. Germline values: CDR1 MNHNY, CDR2 SVGAGI (reference sequence). In DNA form, the CDR3 reads TGTGCCAGCAGGGACAGCTCCTTCAATGAGCAGTTCTTC. Its translation: CASRDSSFNEQFF.

The chain employs TRBV18 and TRBJ2-3; 10 bases fit TRBD2. V was clipped by 2 bases and J by 2 bases; unmatched bases: 7. The CDR3 loop spans 17 amino acids. The germline V gene has CDR1 KGHSH and CDR2 LQKENI. The CDR3 protein is CASSPSRTSGITDTQYF. Written as DNA, the CDR3 is TGTGCCAGCTCACCATCCCGGACTAGCGGAATCACAGATACGCAGTATTTT.

The chain is built from TRBV4-3 and TRBJ2-1; D may be TRBD1 (5 bases). There are 16 residues in the CDR3. The germline gives CDR1 LGHNA, CDR2 YSLEER. Trimming pared 1 base from V and 4 bases from J, leaving 14 bases between. CDR3 amino acids: CASSQGSGPQYNEQFF. The CDR3 DNA sequence: TGCGCCAGCAGCCAAGGCTCAGGGCCCCAATACAATGAGCAGTTCTTC.

V and J are TRBV18 and TRBJ1-1; D ambiguous. Germline V gene data show CDR1 as KGHSH and CDR2 as LQKENI. V lost 5 bases to trimming and J lost 1 base, with 5 bases between them. The CDR3 has 12 residues. CDR3 residues: CASSGRNTEAFF. The DNA of the CDR3 is TGTGCCAGCTCAGGGAGGAACACTGAAGCTTTCTTT.

This clone was recorded once. The chain recombines TRBV7-8 with TRBJ2-7; 7 bases map to TRBD1. This CDR3 comprises 16 residues. Trimming took 5 bases from V and 2 from J; bases not matched to a gene: 12. CDR1 is SGHVS, CDR2 FQNEAQ, per germline. The CDR3 DNA reads TGTGCCAGCAGCCTATCTTACAGGGGAGCGGCCTACGAGCAGTACTTC. Translated: CASSLSYRGAAYEQYF.

This rearrangement joins TRBV4-2 to TRBJ2-3, with TRBD2 matching 9 bases. This CDR3 comprises 17 residues. V trimming: 4 bases; J trimming: 0 bases; junction bases outside the gene matches: 8. Germline CDR1 and CDR2: LGHNA and YNFKEQ. The CDR3 DNA reads as TGTGCCAGCAGCCTACTAGCGGGCGCTGACAGCACAGATACGCAGTATTTT. Encoded protein: CASSLLAGADSTDTQYF.

This clone appeared a few times. The chain combines TRBV6-4 with TRBJ2-1; 8 bases match TRBD2. Germline V gene sequence: CDR1 MRHNA, CDR2 SNTAGT. CDR3 size: 16 residues. J gave up 6 bases and V 0 bases, and 7 bases lay outside the gene matches. Written as DNA, the CDR3 is TGTGCCAGCAGTGACTCGCCGGGACTAGTCCCCAATGAGCAGTTCTTC. Its protein product is CASSDSPGLVPNEQFF.

The chain carries TRBV2 and TRBJ1-1, with a possible D match to TRBD1 (5 bases). Germline V lookup: CDR1 SNHLY, CDR2 FYNNEI. Trimming took off 6 bases at V and 1 base at J, with 9 bases between the two ends. CDR3 length equals 13 residues. The CDR3 region has the DNA TGTGCCAGCAGGGGGACGGCGAACACTGAAGCTTTCTTT. This sequence encodes CASRGTANTEAFF.

The chain combines TRBV6-1 with TRBJ1-2; D not certain. Germline CDR1 is MNHNS and CDR2 is SASEGT. The CDR3 has 14 residues. Trimming stripped 1 base from V and 6 bases from J, with 12 bases between. The CDR3 DNA reads as TGTGCCAGCAGTGAAGGTCTGGGAAAGAATGGCTACACCTTC. Encoded protein: CASSEGLGKNGYTF.

This clone was observed a few times. The V and J genes are TRBV11-3 and TRBJ2-2; D is possibly TRBD1 or TRBD2 (5 bases each). Germline CDR1 reads SGHNT; CDR2 reads YENEEA. CDR3 length: 15 residues. V was shortened by 5 bases and J by 7 bases, with 17 bases between the two germline ends. CDR3 DNA sequence: TGTGCCAGCAGCCCCCTTGACAGAGGGCACGGGGAGCTGTTTTTT. It translates to CASSPLDRGHGELFF.

This clone was counted once. The V and J genes are TRBV7-9 and TRBJ1-1; 7 bases fit TRBD1. Trimming took 1 base from V and 4 from J; bases not matched to a gene: 12. Germline CDR1 SEHNR, CDR2 FQNEAQ (reference sequence). The CDR3 runs 17 residues. CDR3 coding DNA: TGTGCCAGCAGCTTAGGTTCAGGGGGAGGTTTCGTCACTGAAGCTTTCTTT. This sequence encodes CASSLGSGGGFVTEAFF.

This chain links TRBV5-6 with TRBJ2-3; TRBD1 agrees at 8 bases. The CDR3 has 16 residues. CDR1 and CDR2 (germline): SGHDT, YYEEEE. V lost 3 bases to trimming and J lost 2 bases; unmatched junction nucleotides: 8. DNA for the CDR3: TGTGCCAGCAGCTCCCGACAGGGGAACCCCACAGATACGCAGTATTTT. Translated, it gives CASSSRQGNPTDTQYF.

The CDR3 protein is CASSVDGETQYF. CDR3 sequence (DNA): TGTGCCAGCAGCGTAGACGGGGAGACCCAGTACTTC. The rearrangement joins TRBV9 to TRBJ2-5; D is uncertain. The V and J ends lost 0 bases and 5 bases respectively, with 5 bases between them. Per the germline V gene, CDR1 is SGDLS and CDR2 is YYNGEE. The CDR3 is 12 amino acids.

V is TRBV9 and J is TRBJ2-2; D gene uncertain. The CDR3 is made up of 15 amino acids. V was trimmed by 2 bases and J by 1 base, leaving 9 bases between them. Germline V gene data show CDR1 as SGDLS and CDR2 as YYNGEE. The CDR3: CASSVALLNTGELFF. Written as DNA, the CDR3 is TGTGCCAGCAGCGTCGCGCTATTGAACACCGGGGAGCTGTTTTTT. The whole variable domain, remainder taken from reference TRBV9 and TRBJ2-2, is DSGVTQTPKHLITATGQRVTLRCSPRSGDLSVYWYQQSLDQGLQFLIQYYNGEERAKGNILERFSAQQFPDLHSELNLSSLELGDSALYFCASSVALLNTGELFFGEGSRLTVL.

CDR3 loop: CASSPGVAGGREQFF. As DNA, the CDR3 is TGCGCCAGCAGCCCTGGGGTAGCGGGGGGGCGAGAGCAGTTCTTC. The chain couples TRBV5-1 to TRBJ2-1, with 11 bases that match TRBD2. Germline CDR1 is SGHRS and CDR2 is YFSETQ. J was trimmed by 10 bases and V by 4 bases; bases with no gene match: 10. The CDR3 is made up of 15 amino acids.

The V gene is TRBV25-1, the J gene TRBJ2-1, with a weak D call TRBD1 (6 bases). V was trimmed by 0 bases and J by 9 bases, leaving 9 bases between them. CDR1 MGHDK and CDR2 SYGVNS come from the germline V gene. This CDR3 comprises 13 residues. The CDR3 DNA sequence: TGTGCCAGCAGTGAATACAGGGGCGTTGAGCAGTTCTTC. It encodes CASSEYRGVEQFF.

The chain joins TRBV30 to TRBJ1-6; no definite D call. The CDR3 has 14 amino acids. V was trimmed by 0 bases and J by 6 bases, leaving 9 bases between them. Germline loops: CDR1 GTSNPN, CDR2 SVGIG (reference sequence). CDR3 in amino acids: CAWSVKLPNSPLHF. The CDR3, as DNA: TGTGCCTGGAGTGTAAAGCTCCCTAATTCACCCCTCCACTTT.